Listed here is a single T cell receptor beta chain. Seattle researchers signed up patients amid active infection and tracked them longitudinally. This entry comes from a study of blood T cell repertoires in COVID-19. For the study at large: Sites in the United States, Italy and Spain provided acute and convalescent COVID-19 samples. PBMCs, B-cell-depleted T cells, or T cells provided the cDNA or gDNA that made up the material.

The data were produced by immunoSEQ multiplex PCR, yet TCRdb's version contains in-frame clones alone and is incomplete. The sample lists approximately 250,000 clones, over 70% occurring once. The CDR3 runs 15 residues. The germline V gene encodes CDR1 SGHTA and CDR2 FQGNSA. With V trimmed by 4 bases and J by 3 bases, 3 bases remained unmatched. Material: peripheral blood. The TCR originated in a woman aged 70 to 79 with COVID-19, enrolled during active disease. This rearrangement joins TRBV7-2 to TRBJ2-1; the match to TRBD1 covers 10 bases. CDR3 DNA sequence: TGTGCCAGCAGCTCTCGGACAGGGGGCTACAATGAGCAGTTCTTC. This encodes CASSSRTGGYNEQFF.